This paragraph covers one TCR beta chain sequence. Its antigen is as yet unknown. Sequencing was performed with immunoSEQ multiplex PCR; in TCRdb, only in-frame clones are kept and a portion is missing. The sample has tens of thousands of clones, around 89% seen once. This sample was included in a study of graft-versus-host responses after intestinal transplantation. The length of the CDR3 is 16 residues. Trimming stripped 3 bases from V and 0 bases from J, with 9 bases between. CDR1 is SNHLY and CDR2 is FYNNEI in the germline V gene. V usage is TRBV2 and J usage is TRBJ2-6, with D perhaps matching TRBD2 (6 bases). The receptor's source is a human donor who was the organ donor for an intestinal transplant. This sample comprised unstimulated CD4+ T cells sorted from spleen or lymph node cells, obtained before transplant. The CDR3 region has the DNA TGTGCCAGCAGTGAGCGGGGCCTCTCTGGGGCCAACGTCCTGACTTTC. This sequence encodes CASSERGLSGANVLTF.